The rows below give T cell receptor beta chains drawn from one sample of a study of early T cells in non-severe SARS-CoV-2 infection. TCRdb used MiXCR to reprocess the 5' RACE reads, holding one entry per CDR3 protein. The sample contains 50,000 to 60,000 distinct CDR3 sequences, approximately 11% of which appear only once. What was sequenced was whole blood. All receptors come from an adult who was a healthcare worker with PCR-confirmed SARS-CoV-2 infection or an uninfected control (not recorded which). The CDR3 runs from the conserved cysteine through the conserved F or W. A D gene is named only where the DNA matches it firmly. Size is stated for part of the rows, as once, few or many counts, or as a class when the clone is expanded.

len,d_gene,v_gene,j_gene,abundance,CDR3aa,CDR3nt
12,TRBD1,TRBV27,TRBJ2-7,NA,CATGQDRYEHYF,TGTGCCACCGGACAGGACCGATACGAGCATTACTTC
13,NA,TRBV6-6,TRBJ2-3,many,CASRRDATDTQYF,TGTGCCAGCAGACGGGATGCCACAGATACGCAGTATTTT
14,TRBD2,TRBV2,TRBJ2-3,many,CASSLEPGGDTQYF,TGTGCCAGCAGCCTAGAACCGGGAGGGGATACGCAGTATTTT
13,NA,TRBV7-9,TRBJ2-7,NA,CASSSSPTYEQYF,TGTGCCAGCAGCTCGTCCCCTACATACGAGCAGTACTTC
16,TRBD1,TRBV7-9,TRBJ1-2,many,CASSLAGGQAIGGYTF,TGTGCCAGCAGCTTAGCTGGCGGACAGGCAATAGGTGGCTACACCTTC
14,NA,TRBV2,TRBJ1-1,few,CASSEMTGNTEAFF,TGTGCCAGCAGTGAAATGACAGGGAACACTGAAGCTTTCTTT
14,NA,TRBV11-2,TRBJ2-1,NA,CASSLRPPPNEQFF,TGTGCCAGCAGCTTACGGCCTCCTCCCAATGAGCAGTTCTTC
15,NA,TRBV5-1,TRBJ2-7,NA,CASSLSRGVAYEQYF,TGCGCCAGCAGCTTGAGCAGGGGCGTAGCCTACGAGCAGTACTTC
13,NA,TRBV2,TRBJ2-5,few,CASVGEAQETQYF,TGTGCCAGTGTAGGGGAGGCCCAAGAGACCCAGTACTTC
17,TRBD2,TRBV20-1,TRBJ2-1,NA,CSARSDLSSGRAYEQFF,TGCAGTGCTAGATCCGACCTTTCTAGCGGGAGGGCCTATGAGCAGTTCTTC
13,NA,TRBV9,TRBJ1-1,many,CASSPIRLAEAFF,TGTGCCAGCAGCCCCATAAGACTAGCTGAAGCTTTCTTT
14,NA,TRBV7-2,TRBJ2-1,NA,CASRRPGQYNEQFF,TGTGCCAGCAGACGTCCGGGACAATACAATGAGCAGTTCTTC
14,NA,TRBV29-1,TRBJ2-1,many,CSVGFIGSYNEQFF,TGCAGCGTTGGGTTTATCGGCTCCTACAATGAGCAGTTCTTC
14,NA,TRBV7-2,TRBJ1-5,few,CASSLGSPNQPQHF,TGTGCCAGCAGCTTAGGGAGCCCGAATCAGCCCCAGCATTTT
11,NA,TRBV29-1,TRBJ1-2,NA,CSARVLDGYTF,TGCAGCGCCAGGGTCTTGGATGGCTACACCTTC
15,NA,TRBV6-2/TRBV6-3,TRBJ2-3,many,CASTKNSAGPDTQYF,TGTGCCAGCACCAAAAACTCGGCGGGGCCAGATACGCAGTATTTT
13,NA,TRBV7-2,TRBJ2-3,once,CASSPGGGTLGYF,TGTGCCAGCAGCCCCGGGGGCGGGACCTTAGGGTATTTT
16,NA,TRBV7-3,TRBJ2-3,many,CASSLSPAHSTDTQYF,TGTGCCAGCAGCTTAAGTCCAGCGCATTCCACAGATACGCAGTATTTT
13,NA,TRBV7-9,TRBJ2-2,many,CASSLGLSGELFF,TGTGCCAGCAGCTTAGGGTTGAGCGGGGAGCTGTTTTTT
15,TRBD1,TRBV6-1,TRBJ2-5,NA,CASGPSLDREETQYF,TGTGCCAGCGGACCGAGCCTGGACAGGGAAGAGACCCAGTACTTC
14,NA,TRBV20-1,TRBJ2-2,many,CSARRAARTGELFF,TGCAGTGCTAGGCGCGCGGCGCGGACCGGGGAGCTGTTTTTT
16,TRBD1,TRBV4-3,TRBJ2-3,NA,CASSHSRQGPTDTQYF,TGCGCCAGCAGCCACTCCCGACAGGGACCCACAGATACGCAGTATTTT
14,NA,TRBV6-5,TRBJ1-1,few,CASSRPGQNTEAFF,TGTGCCAGCAGTAGACCGGGACAGAACACTGAAGCTTTCTTT
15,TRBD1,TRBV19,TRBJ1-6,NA,CASRTTGAGNSPLHF,TGTGCCAGTAGGACGACAGGGGCGGGCAATTCACCCCTCCACTTT
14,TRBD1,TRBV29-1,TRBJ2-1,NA,CSVRTGESYNEQFF,TGCAGCGTCAGGACAGGGGAGTCCTACAATGAGCAGTTCTTC
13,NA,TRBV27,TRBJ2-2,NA,CASSSTNTGELFF,TGTGCCAGCAGTTCGACGAACACCGGGGAGCTGTTTTTT
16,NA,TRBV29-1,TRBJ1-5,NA,CSVVAPGTIGNQPQHF,TGCAGCGTTGTTGCCCCGGGGACGATTGGCAATCAGCCCCAGCATTTT
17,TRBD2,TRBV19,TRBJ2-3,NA,CASSIRSIAGGRDTQYF,TGTGCCAGTAGTATACGGTCGATAGCGGGAGGGCGGGATACGCAGTATTTT
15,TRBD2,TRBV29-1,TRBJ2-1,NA,CSVVSPSGAYNEQFF,TGCAGCGTTGTTAGTCCTAGCGGGGCCTACAATGAGCAGTTCTTC
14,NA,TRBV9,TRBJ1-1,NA,CASSVGSFQGEAFF,TGTGCCAGCAGCGTAGGTTCATTTCAGGGGGAAGCTTTCTTT
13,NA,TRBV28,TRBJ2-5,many,CASIHPGAETQYF,TGTGCCAGCATCCATCCTGGGGCAGAGACCCAGTACTTC
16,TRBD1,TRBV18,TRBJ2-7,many,CASGFLPGTGAGEQYF,TGTGCCAGCGGATTCCTCCCCGGGACAGGGGCGGGAGAGCAGTACTTC
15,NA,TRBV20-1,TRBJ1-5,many,CSARRAFDSNQPQHF,TGCAGTGCTAGAAGGGCCTTTGATAGCAATCAGCCCCAGCATTTT
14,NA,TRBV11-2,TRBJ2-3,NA,CASSPTPVGNTQYF,TGTGCCAGCAGCCCCACCCCCGTAGGAAATACGCAGTATTTT
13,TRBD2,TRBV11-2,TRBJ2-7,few,CASSPGTSNEQYF,TGTGCCAGCAGCCCTGGGACTAGCAACGAGCAGTACTTC
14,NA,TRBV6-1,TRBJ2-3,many,CASMRAPGTDTQYF,TGTGCCAGCATGCGGGCCCCAGGGACAGATACGCAGTATTTT
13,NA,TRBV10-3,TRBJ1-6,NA,CATTLGVNSPLHF,TGTGCCACCACCTTAGGGGTTAATTCACCCCTCCACTTT
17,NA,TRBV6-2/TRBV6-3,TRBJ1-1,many,CASSYEKGGLRNTEAFF,TGTGCCAGCAGTTACGAAAAGGGGGGACTTCGGAACACTGAAGCTTTCTTT
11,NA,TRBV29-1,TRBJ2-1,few,CSVGGFNEQFF,TGCAGCGTTGGAGGGTTCAATGAGCAGTTCTTC
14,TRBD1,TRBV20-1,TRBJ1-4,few,CSARPGTGNEKLFF,TGCAGTGCTAGACCCGGGACAGGGAATGAAAAACTGTTTTTT
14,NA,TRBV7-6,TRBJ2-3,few,CASSLEGPQVAQYF,TGTGCCAGCAGCCTAGAGGGGCCACAAGTCGCACAGTATTTT
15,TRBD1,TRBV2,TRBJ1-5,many,CASTRRQGANQPQHF,TGTGCCAGCACAAGGAGACAGGGGGCCAATCAGCCCCAGCATTTT
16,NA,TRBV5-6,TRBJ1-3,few,CASSRQPGASGNTIYF,TGTGCCAGTAGCCGGCAACCTGGGGCCTCTGGAAACACCATATATTTT
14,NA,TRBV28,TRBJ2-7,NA,CASSLSGAAYEQYF,TGTGCCAGCAGTTTATCCGGGGCAGCCTACGAGCAGTACTTC
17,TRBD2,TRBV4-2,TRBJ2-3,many,CASSPSSGRAGTDTQYF,TGTGCCAGCAGCCCTTCTAGCGGGAGGGCCGGCACAGATACGCAGTATTTT
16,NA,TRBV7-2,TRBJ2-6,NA,CASSLAHSSGANVLTF,TGTGCCAGCAGCTTAGCGCACTCATCTGGGGCCAACGTCCTGACTTTC
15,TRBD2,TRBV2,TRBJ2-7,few,CASSPLGGISYEQYF,TGTGCCAGCAGCCCCTTGGGGGGGATCTCCTACGAGCAGTACTTC
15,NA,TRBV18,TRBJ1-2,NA,CASSPLGRVVHGYTF,TGTGCCAGCTCACCCCTGGGTAGGGTTGTTCATGGCTACACCTTC
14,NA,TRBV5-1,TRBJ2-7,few,CASSLAPGRYEQYF,TGCGCCAGCAGCTTGGCCCCAGGAAGGTACGAGCAGTACTTC